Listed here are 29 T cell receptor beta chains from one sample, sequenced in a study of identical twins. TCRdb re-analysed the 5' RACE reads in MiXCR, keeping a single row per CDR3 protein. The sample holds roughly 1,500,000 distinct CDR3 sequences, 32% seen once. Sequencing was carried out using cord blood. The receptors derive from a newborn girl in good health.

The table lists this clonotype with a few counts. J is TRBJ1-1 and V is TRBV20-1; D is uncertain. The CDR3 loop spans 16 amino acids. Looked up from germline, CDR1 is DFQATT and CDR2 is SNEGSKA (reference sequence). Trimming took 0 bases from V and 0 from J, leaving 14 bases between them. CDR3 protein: CSARDRFGVLNTEAFF. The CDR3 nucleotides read TGCAGTGCTAGAGATAGATTCGGGGTATTGAACACTGAAGCTTTCTTT.

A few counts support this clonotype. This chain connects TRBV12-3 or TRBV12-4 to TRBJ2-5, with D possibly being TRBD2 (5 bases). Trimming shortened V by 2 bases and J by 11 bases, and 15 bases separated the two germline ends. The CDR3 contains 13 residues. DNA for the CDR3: TGTGCCAGCAGTTTATTGTCAGGTGGGGAGCAGTACTTC. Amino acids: CASSLLSGGEQYF.

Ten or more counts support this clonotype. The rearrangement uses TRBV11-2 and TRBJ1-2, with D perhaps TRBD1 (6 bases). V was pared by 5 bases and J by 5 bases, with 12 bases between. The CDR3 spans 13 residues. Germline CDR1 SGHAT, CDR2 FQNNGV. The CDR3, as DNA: TGTGCCAGCAGCCAACAGGGTAGTTATGGCTACACCTTC. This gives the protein CASSQQGSYGYTF. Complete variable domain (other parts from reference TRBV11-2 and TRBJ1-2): EAGVAQSPRYKIIEKRQSVAFWCNPISGHATLYWYQQILGQGPKLLIQFQNNGVVDDSQLPKDRFSAERLKGVDSTLKIQPAKLEDSAVYLCASSQQGSYGYTFGSGTRLTVV.

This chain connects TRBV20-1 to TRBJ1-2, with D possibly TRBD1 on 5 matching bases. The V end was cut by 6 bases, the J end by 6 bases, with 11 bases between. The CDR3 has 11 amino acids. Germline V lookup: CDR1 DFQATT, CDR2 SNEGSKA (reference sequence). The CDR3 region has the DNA TGCAGTGCCTTCGGGGGTGATGGCTACACCTTC. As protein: CSAFGGDGYTF.

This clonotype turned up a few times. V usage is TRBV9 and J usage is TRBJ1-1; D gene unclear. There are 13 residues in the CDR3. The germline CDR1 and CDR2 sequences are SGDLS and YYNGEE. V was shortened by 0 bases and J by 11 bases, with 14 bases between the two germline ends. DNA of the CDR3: TGTGCCAGCAGCGTAGTTGGTCCCCGTGGGGCTTTCTTT. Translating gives CASSVVGPRGAFF.

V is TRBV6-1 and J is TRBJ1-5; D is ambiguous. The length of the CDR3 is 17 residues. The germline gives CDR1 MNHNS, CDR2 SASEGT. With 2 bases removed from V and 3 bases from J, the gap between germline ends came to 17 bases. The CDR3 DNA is TGTGCCAGCAGTGAAAGTGGAGGGTCCGGGTTCAATCAGCCCCAGCATTTT. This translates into CASSESGGSGFNQPQHF.

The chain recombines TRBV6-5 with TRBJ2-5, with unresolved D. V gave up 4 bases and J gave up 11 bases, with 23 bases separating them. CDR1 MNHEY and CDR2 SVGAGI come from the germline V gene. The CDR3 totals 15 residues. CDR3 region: CASSFRLDIYNEQYF. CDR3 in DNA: TGTGCCAGCAGTTTTCGACTCGACATCTACAATGAGCAGTACTTC.

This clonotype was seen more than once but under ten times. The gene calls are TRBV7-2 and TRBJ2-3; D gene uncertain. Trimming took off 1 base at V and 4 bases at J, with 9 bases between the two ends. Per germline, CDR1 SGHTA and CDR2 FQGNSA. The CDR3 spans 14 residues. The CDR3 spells CASSLVSGPDTQYF. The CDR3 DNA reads TGTGCCAGCAGCTTAGTTTCGGGTCCAGATACGCAGTATTTT. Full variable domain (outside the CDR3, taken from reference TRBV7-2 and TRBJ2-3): GAGVSQSPSNKVTEKGKDVELRCDPISGHTALYWYRQSLGQGLEFLIYFQGNSAPDKSGLPSDRFSAERTGGSVSTLTIQRTQQEDSAVYLCASSLVSGPDTQYFGPGTRLTVL.

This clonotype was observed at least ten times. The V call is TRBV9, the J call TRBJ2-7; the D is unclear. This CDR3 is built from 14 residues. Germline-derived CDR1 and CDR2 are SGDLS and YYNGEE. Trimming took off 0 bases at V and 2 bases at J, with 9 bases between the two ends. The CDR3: CASSVALSPYEQYF. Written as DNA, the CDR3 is TGTGCCAGCAGCGTAGCCCTGAGCCCCTACGAGCAGTACTTC.

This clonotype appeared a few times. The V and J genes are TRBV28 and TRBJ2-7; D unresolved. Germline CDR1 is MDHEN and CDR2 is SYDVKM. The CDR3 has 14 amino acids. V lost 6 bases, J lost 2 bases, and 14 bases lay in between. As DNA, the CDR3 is TGTGCCAGCAGCCCGCCCCGCCTCGCCTACGAGCAGTACTTC. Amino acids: CASSPPRLAYEQYF.

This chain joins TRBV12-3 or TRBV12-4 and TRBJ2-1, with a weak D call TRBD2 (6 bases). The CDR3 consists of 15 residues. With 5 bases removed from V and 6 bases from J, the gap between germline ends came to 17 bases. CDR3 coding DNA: TGTGCCAGCAGTAACCGGGACTCCCCACCCAATGAGCAGTTCTTC. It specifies CASSNRDSPPNEQFF.

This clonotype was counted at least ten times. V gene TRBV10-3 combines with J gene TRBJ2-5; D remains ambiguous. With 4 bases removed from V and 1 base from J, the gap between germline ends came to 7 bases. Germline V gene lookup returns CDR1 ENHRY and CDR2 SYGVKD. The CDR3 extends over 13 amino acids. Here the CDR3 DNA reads TGTGCCATCAGTGGTCAGAGCCAAGAGACCCAGTACTTC. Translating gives CAISGQSQETQYF.

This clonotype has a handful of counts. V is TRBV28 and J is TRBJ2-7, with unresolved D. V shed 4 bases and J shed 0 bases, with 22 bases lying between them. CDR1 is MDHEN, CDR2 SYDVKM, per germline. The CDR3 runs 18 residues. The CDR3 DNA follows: TGTGCCAGCAGTTGGTCCACCCCCGGGCCTAGGAGCTCCTACGAGCAGTACTTC. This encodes CASSWSTPGPRSSYEQYF.

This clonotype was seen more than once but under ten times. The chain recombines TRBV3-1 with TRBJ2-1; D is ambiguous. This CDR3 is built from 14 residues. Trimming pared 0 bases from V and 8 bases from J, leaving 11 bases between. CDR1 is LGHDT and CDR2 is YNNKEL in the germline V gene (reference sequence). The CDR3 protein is CASSQDPSVDEQFF. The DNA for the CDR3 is TGTGCCAGCAGCCAAGATCCTAGTGTCGATGAGCAGTTCTTC.

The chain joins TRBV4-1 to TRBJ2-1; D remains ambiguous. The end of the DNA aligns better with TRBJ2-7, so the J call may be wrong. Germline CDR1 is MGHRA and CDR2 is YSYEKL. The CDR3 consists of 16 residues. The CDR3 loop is CASSQDGPPPYNEQYF. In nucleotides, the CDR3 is TGCGCCAGCAGCCAAGACGGACCTCCTCCCTACAATGAGCAGTACTTC.

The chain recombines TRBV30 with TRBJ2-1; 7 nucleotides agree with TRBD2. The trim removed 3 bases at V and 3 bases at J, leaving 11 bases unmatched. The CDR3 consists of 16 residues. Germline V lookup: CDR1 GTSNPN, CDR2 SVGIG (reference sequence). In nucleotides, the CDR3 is TGTGCCTGGAGCCCGGGGACTACCCGTATCTACAATGAGCAGTTCTTC. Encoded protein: CAWSPGTTRIYNEQFF. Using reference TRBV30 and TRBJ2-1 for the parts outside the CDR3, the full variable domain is SQTIHQWPATLVQPVGSPLSLECTVEGTSNPNLYWYRQAAGRGLQLLFYSVGIGQISSEVPQNLSASRPQDRQFILSSKKLLLSDSGFYLCAWSPGTTRIYNEQFFGPGTRLTVL.

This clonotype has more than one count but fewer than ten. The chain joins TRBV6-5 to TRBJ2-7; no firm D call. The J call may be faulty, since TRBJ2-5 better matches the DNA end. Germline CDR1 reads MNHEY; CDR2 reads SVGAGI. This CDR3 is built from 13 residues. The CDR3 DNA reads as TGTGCCAGCAGTTACCGACCAAGAGAGACCCAGTACTTC. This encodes CASSYRPRETQYF.

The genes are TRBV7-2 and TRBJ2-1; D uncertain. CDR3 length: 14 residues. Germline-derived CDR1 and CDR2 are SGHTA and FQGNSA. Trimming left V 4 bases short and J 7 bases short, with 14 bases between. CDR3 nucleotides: TGTGCCAGCAGCTCCCCGATGCTCCGGAATGAGCAGTTCTTC. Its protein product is CASSSPMLRNEQFF. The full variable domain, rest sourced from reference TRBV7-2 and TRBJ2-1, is GAGVSQSPSNKVTEKGKDVELRCDPISGHTALYWYRQSLGQGLEFLIYFQGNSAPDKSGLPSDRFSAERTGGSVSTLTIQRTQQEDSAVYLCASSSPMLRNEQFFGPGTRLTVL.

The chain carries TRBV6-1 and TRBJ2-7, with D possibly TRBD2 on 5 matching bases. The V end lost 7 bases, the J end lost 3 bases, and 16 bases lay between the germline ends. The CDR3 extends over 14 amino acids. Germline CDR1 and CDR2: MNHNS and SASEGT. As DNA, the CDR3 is TGTGCCAGCATTAGACTACTTCTCCTCTACGAGCAGTACTTC. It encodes CASIRLLLLYEQYF.

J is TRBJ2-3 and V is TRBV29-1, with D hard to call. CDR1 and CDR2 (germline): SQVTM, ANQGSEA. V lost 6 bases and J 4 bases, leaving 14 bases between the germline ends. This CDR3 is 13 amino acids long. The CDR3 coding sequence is TGCAGCGTCCCCCGGCCCGGTGCAGATACGCAGTATTTT. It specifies CSVPRPGADTQYF.

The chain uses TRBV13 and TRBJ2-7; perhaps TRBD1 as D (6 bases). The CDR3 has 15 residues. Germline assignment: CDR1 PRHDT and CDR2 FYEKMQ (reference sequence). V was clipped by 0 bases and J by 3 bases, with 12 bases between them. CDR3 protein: CASSLGRGNYYEQYF. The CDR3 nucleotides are TGTGCCAGCAGCTTAGGGAGGGGGAACTACTACGAGCAGTACTTC.

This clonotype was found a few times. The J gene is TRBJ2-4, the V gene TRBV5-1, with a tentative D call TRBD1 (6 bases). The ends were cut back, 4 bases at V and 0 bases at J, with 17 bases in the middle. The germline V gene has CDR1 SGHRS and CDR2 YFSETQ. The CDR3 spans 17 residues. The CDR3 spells CASSPLGTSIAKNIQYF. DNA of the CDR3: TGCGCCAGCAGCCCACTGGGGACATCGATAGCCAAAAACATTCAGTACTTC.

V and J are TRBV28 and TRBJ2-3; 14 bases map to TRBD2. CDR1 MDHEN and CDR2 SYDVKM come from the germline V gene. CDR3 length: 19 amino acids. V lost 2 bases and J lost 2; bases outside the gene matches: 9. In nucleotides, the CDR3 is TGTGCCAGCAGTTTAGCCGGGACTAGCGGGAGACCCTCCACAGATACGCAGTATTTT. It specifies CASSLAGTSGRPSTDTQYF.

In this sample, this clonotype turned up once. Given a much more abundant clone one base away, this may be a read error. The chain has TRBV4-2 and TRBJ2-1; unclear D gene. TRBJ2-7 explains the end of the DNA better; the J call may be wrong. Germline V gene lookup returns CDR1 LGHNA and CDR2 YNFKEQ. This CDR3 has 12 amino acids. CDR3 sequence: CASSPTPREQYF. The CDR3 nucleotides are TGTGCCAGCAGCCCTACCCCCAGGGAGCAGTACTTC.

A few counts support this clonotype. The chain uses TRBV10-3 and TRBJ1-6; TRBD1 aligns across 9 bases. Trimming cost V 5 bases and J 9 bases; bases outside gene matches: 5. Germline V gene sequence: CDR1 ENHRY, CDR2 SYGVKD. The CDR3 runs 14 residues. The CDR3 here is CAISRTGEGSPLHF. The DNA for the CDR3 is TGTGCCATCAGTCGGACAGGGGAGGGTTCACCCCTCCACTTT.

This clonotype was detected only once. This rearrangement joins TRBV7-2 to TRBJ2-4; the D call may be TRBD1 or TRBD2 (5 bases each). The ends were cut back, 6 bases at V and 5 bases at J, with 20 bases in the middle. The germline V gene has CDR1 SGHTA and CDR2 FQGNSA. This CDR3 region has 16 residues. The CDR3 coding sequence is TGTGCCAGCAGTAGCACCGGCGCACTGGGACAAAACATTCAGTACTTC. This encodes CASSSTGALGQNIQYF.

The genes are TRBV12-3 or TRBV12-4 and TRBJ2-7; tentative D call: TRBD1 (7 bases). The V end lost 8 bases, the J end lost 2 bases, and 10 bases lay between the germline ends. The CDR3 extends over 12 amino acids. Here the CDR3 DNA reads TGTGCCAGCGGGGGGACAGCCTACGAGCAGTACTTC. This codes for CASGGTAYEQYF.

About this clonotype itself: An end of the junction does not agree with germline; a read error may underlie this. CDR3 coding DNA: TGTGCCAGCAGCTTAGGACTAGCGGGAAACCAAGAGACCCGGTACTTC. It translates to CASSLGLAGNQETRYF. This sequence joins TRBV7-2 and TRBJ2-5; 11 nucleotides align to TRBD2. CDR1 and CDR2 from the germline V gene are SGHTA and FQGNSA. The CDR3 totals 16 residues.

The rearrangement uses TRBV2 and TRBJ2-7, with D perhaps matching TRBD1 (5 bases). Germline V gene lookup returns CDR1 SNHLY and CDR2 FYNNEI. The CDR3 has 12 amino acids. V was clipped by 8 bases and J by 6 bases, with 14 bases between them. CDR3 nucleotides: TGTGCCAGCCGGATGAAGGGGCTCGAGCAGTACTTC. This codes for CASRMKGLEQYF. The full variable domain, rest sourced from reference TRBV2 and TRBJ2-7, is EPEVTQTPSHQVTQMGQEVILRCVPISNHLYFYWYRQILGQKVEFLVSFYNNEISEKSEIFDDQFSVERPDGSNFTLKIRSTKLEDSAMYFCASRMKGLEQYFGPGTRLTVT.